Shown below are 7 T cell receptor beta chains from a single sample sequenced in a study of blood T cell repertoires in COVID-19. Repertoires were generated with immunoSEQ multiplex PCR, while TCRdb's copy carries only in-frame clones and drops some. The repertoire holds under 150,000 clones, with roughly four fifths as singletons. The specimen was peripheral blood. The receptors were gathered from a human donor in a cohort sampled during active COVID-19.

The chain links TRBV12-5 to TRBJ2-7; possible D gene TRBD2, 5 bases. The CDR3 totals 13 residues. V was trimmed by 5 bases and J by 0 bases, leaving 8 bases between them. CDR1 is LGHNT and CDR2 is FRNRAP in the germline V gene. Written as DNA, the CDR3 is TGTGCTAGTGGTACCGGGATCTCCTACGAGCAGTACTTC. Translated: CASGTGISYEQYF. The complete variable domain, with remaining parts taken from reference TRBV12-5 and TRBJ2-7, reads DARVTQTPRHKVTEMGQEVTMRCQPILGHNTVFWYRQTMMQGLELLAYFRNRAPLDDSGMPKDRFSAEMPDATLATLKIQPSEPRDSAVYFCASGTGISYEQYFGPGTRLTVT.

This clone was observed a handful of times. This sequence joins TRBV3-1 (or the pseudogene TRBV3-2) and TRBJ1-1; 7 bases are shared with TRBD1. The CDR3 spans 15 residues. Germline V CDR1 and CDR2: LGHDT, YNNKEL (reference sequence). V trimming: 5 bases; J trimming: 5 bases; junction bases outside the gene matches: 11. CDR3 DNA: TGTGCCAGCAGCAAACTTGCTCAGGGGGAGACTGAAGCTTTCTTT. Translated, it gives CASSKLAQGETEAFF.

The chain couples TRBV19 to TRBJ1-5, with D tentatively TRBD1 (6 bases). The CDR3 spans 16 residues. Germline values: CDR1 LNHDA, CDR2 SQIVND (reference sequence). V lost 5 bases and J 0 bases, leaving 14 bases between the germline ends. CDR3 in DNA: TGTGCCAGTAGTCCCGGGACACATTATAGCAATCAGCCCCAGCATTTT. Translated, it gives CASSPGTHYSNQPQHF.

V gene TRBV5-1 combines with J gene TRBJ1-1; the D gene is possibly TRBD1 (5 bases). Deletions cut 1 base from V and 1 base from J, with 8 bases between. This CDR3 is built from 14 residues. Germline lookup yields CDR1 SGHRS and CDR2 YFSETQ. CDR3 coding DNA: TGCGCCAGCAGCTTGCAGGGTCCGAACACTGAAGCTTTCTTT. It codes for CASSLQGPNTEAFF. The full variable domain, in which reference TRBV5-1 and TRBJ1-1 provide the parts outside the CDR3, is KAGVTQTPRYLIKTRGQQVTLSCSPISGHRSVSWYQQTPGQGLQFLFEYFSETQRNKGNFPGRFSGRQFSNSRSEMNVSTLELGDSALYLCASSLQGPNTEAFFGQGTRLTVV.

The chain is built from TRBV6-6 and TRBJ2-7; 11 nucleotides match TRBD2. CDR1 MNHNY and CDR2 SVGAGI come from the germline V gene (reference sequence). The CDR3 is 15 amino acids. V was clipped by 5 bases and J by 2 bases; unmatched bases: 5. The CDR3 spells CASSQPSGGTYEQYF. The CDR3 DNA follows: TGTGCCAGCAGTCAACCTAGCGGGGGGACCTACGAGCAGTACTTC.

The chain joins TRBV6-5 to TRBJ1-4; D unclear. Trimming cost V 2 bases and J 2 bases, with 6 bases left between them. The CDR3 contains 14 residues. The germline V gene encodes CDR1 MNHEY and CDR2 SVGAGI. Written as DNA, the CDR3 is TGTGCCAGCAGTTACCACAGTACTAATGAAAAACTGTTTTTT. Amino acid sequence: CASSYHSTNEKLFF.

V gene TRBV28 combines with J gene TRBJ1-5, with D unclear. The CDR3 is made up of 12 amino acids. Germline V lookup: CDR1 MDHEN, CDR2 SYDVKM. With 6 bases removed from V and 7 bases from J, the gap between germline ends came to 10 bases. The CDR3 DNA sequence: TGTGCCAGCAGCCGCAGGTCCCAGCCCCAGCATTTT. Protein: CASSRRSQPQHF.